The present TCR beta chain was sequenced within a study of blood T cell repertoires in COVID-19. Study background: COVID-19 samples, acute and convalescent, were from the United States, Italy and Spain.

Trimming pared 3 bases from V and 7 bases from J, leaving 10 bases between. The CDR3 spans 12 residues. Assay: immunoSEQ multiplex PCR; the TCRdb copy retains only in-frame clones and omits some. The table records under 450,000 clones, about 87% of them present only once. Sample: peripheral blood. The chain joins TRBV12-3 or TRBV12-4 to TRBJ2-7; D gene uncertain. The origin of this receptor is a woman aged 50 to 60 with COVID-19, enrolled during active disease. The CDR3 DNA sequence: TGTGCCAGCAGTTTTACAGTGGAAGAGCAGTACTTC. Translated: CASSFTVEEQYF.